Here is one T cell receptor (beta chain) with its context. Its antigen is undetermined. The germline V and J ends were trimmed by 3 bases and 2 bases, with 10 bases remaining between them. CDR1 is DFQATT and CDR2 is SNEGSKA in the germline V gene (reference sequence). The CDR3 loop spans 13 amino acids. This sample was included in a study of CD8 T cells in ankylosing spondylitis. Study findings and constraints: There was reportedly significant enrichment of clones that were disease-linked in matched ankylosing spondylitis synovial fluid. A CD8+ phenotype characterized the disease-linked clones, which were relatively rare in peripheral blood. Existing reports had already noted some motif variants in reactive arthritis synovial fluid and blood. Blood of patients with ankylosing spondylitis appeared to be characterized by a TCR beta motif of seven or eight highly homologous variants.

Quantitative molecular-barcoded 5'-RACE generated the TCR beta libraries. TCRdb called the 5' RACE reads again in MiXCR, with one record for every CDR3 protein. This table holds roughly 300,000 distinct CDR3 sequences, 8% found once. The rearrangement uses TRBV20-1 and TRBJ1-2; D is unclear. Sequencing used blood, either unsorted or a sorted T cell fraction (not recorded which). The source of this sequence is a male donor with ankylosing spondylitis. The CDR3 DNA is TGCAGTGCTAGTAGACACTTCAACTATGGCTACACCTTC. Protein sequence: CSASRHFNYGYTF.